Each of the 10 T cell receptor beta chains below was sequenced from the same sample in a study of blood T cell repertoires in COVID-19. Libraries were prepared by immunoSEQ multiplex PCR; TCRdb keeps only in-frame clonotypes and omits some of them. The sample lists about 120,000 clones; roughly nine tenths were seen once. The sample was peripheral blood. The receptors originated from a human donor with active COVID-19. The donor label of this sample is uncertain.

The gene calls are TRBV5-4 and TRBJ2-1; weak D call: TRBD1 (5 bases). Germline loops: CDR1 SGHNT, CDR2 YYREEE (reference sequence). The CDR3 contains 18 residues. V lost 2 bases, J lost 3 bases, and 21 bases lay in between. The CDR3, as DNA: TGTGCCAGCAGCTTCCCAGAAACAGGAGACAGCTTCTACAATGAGCAGTTCTTC. This translates into CASSFPETGDSFYNEQFF.

The chain is built from TRBV6-5 and TRBJ2-7; no clear D. This CDR3 comprises 13 residues. The V end was cut by 6 bases, the J end by 2 bases, with 11 bases between. CDR1 is MNHEY and CDR2 is SVGAGI in the germline V gene. CDR3 coding DNA: TGTGCCAGCAGCCACGAGGCAGCCTACGAGCAGTACTTC. Protein: CASSHEAAYEQYF.

The CDR3 spells CASSRLPLGTSGRSGQETQYF. DNA for the CDR3: TGTGCCAGCAGCCGTCTACCCCTGGGGACTAGCGGGAGGAGTGGGCAAGAGACCCAGTACTTC. The chain is built from TRBV4-2 and TRBJ2-5; 15 bases match TRBD2. The CDR3 covers 21 residues. Unmatched junction bases numbered 17, after V lost 4 bases and J lost 2 bases. Germline V gene data show CDR1 as LGHNA and CDR2 as YNFKEQ.

This chain joins TRBV10-3 and TRBJ2-1; TRBD1 agrees at 12 bases. Germline V gene data show CDR1 as ENHRY and CDR2 as SYGVKD. The CDR3 consists of 15 residues. The V and J ends lost 3 bases and 7 bases, in that order; junction bases with no gene match: 4. Written as DNA, the CDR3 is TGTGCCATCAGTGATCCGGGACAGGGGGCGAATGAGCAGTTCTTC. Its translation is CAISDPGQGANEQFF.

The chain recombines TRBV19 with TRBJ2-3, with TRBD2 identical over 14 bases. Germline V gene lookup returns CDR1 LNHDA and CDR2 SQIVND (reference sequence). The CDR3 has 15 residues. V gave up 6 bases and J gave up 4 bases; unmatched junction bases: 3. CDR3 DNA: TGTGCCAGTAGCGGACTAGCGGGGGGCGCAGATACGCAGTATTTT. Its protein product is CASSGLAGGADTQYF.

The V gene is TRBV7-6, the J gene TRBJ1-2; tentatively, D is TRBD1 (6 bases). CDR3 length equals 16 residues. Germline CDR1 SGHVS, CDR2 FNYEAQ. V was shortened by 2 bases and J by 6 bases, with 19 bases between the two germline ends. The DNA for the CDR3 is TGTGCCAGCAGCTTAAACAGCCGGGACATCAGTAATGGCTACACCTTC. This gives the protein CASSLNSRDISNGYTF.

This clone was seen a single time. The V call is TRBV6-5, the J call TRBJ1-2, with 7 bases aligning to TRBD1. Per germline, CDR1 MNHEY and CDR2 SVGAGI. The CDR3 contains 13 residues. Trimming removed 9 bases from V and 6 bases from J; junction bases left unmatched: 10. The CDR3 DNA reads as TGTGCCAGTGGAGGGGGCGTCTGGGATGGCTACACCTTC. This codes for CASGGGVWDGYTF.

The rearrangement joins TRBV2 to TRBJ2-3; TRBD1 might be the D (8 bases). Trimming took off 6 bases at V and 0 bases at J, with 16 bases between the two ends. Germline CDR1 and CDR2: SNHLY and FYNNEI. This CDR3 has 16 amino acids. The CDR3 reads CASRDREGSSTDTQYF. The CDR3 bases are TGTGCCAGCAGGGACAGGGAGGGGTCTAGCACAGATACGCAGTATTTT.

This rearrangement joins TRBV5-1 to TRBJ1-1, with a possible D match to TRBD1 (6 bases). CDR1 SGHRS and CDR2 YFSETQ come from the germline V gene. The CDR3 is made up of 12 amino acids. Trimming stripped 6 bases from V and 3 bases from J, with 9 bases between. CDR3 sequence: CASKDSYTEAFF. The CDR3, as DNA: TGCGCCAGCAAGGACAGCTACACTGAAGCTTTCTTT.

This clone has a single count. The rearrangement uses TRBV15 and TRBJ2-7; 8 bases agree with TRBD1. The CDR3 loop spans 14 amino acids. From germline, CDR1 is LNHNV and CDR2 YYDKDF (reference sequence). V lost 4 bases to trimming and J lost 4 bases; unmatched junction nucleotides: 6. As DNA, the CDR3 is TGTGCCACCAGCATTACAGGGGGGCTATACGAGCAGTACTTC. Amino acid sequence: CATSITGGLYEQYF.